The 27 T cell receptor beta chains listed next were all sequenced from one sample in a study of cytomegalovirus exposure and HLA in healthy donors. With 60 Vbeta and 13 Jbeta primers, the PCR was carried out. Sequenced by immunoSEQ multiplex PCR; TCRdb stores in-frame clones only, minus some. The repertoire includes over 150,000 clones, 70% to 90% of them detected once, and about 4.9% sits in the top ten. Sequences were obtained from PBMCs. These receptors were obtained from a girl aged 5 to 17 in good health and CMV-seropositive.

This chain joins TRBV21-1 and TRBJ1-5; TRBD1 is taken as the D call from the table, unchecked against the DNA. TRBV21-1 is designated a pseudogene. This CDR3 comprises 20 residues. CDR3 amino acids: CAINSGGGQHSQDSNQPQHF. Here the CDR3 DNA reads TGTGCCATAAATTCAGGCGGCGGACAGCACTCGCAAGATAGCAATCAGCCCCAGCATTTT.

In its sample, this clone was seen a few times. As DNA, the CDR3 is TGTGCCAGCTCACTACCGGGAGAACATGGAACTTTCTTT. Encoded protein: CASSLPGEHGTFF. The gene calls are TRBV18 and TRBJ1-1; D unclear. This CDR3 is 13 amino acids long. Trimming took off 4 bases at V and 12 bases at J, with 18 bases between the two ends. Germline CDR1 and CDR2: KGHSH and LQKENI.

The genes are TRBV2 and TRBJ1-5; TRBD1 aligns across 10 bases. The CDR3 spans 14 residues. Germline V gene data show CDR1 as SNHLY and CDR2 as FYNNEI. Trimming removed 6 bases from V and 10 bases from J; junction bases left unmatched: 9. The CDR3 sequence is CASRSGTGDFPQHF. Written as DNA, the CDR3 is TGTGCCAGCAGGTCCGGGACAGGGGATTTTCCCCAGCATTTT.

This clone was detected only a few times. The V call is TRBV6-5, the J call TRBJ1-1; D possibly corresponds to TRBD1 (6 bases). CDR1 and CDR2 from the germline V gene are MNHEY and SVGAGI. There are 15 residues in the CDR3. The ends were cut back, 7 bases at V and 6 bases at J, with 21 bases in the middle. Here the CDR3 reads CASTKRQDGGAEAFF. The DNA of the CDR3 is TGTGCCAGCACCAAACGACAGGATGGAGGTGCTGAAGCTTTCTTT.

The chain joins TRBV4-1 to TRBJ1-4; 12 positions agree with TRBD1. CDR1 and CDR2 (germline): MGHRA, YSYEKL. The CDR3 contains 18 residues. Unmatched junction bases numbered 10, after V lost 1 base and J lost 7 bases. In DNA form, the CDR3 reads TGCGCCAGCAGCCAAGGCGGGACAGGGGGCATCCAAGGTGAAAAACTGTTTTTT. It is translated as CASSQGGTGGIQGEKLFF.

V usage is TRBV5-4 and J usage is TRBJ1-1; TRBD1 might be the D (6 bases). This CDR3 has 17 residues. V was trimmed by 4 bases and J by 0 bases, leaving 19 bases between them. Germline values: CDR1 SGHNT, CDR2 YYREEE (reference sequence). CDR3 region: CASSMGPKRGMNTEAFF. For the CDR3, the DNA is TGTGCCAGCAGCATGGGACCTAAGAGGGGGATGAACACTGAAGCTTTCTTT.

The chain employs TRBV9 and TRBJ2-3; TRBD2 matches 8 bases. The CDR3 consists of 16 residues. Germline values: CDR1 SGDLS, CDR2 YYNGEE. Trimming removed 2 bases from V and 1 base from J; junction bases left unmatched: 6. The CDR3 protein is CASSVLGGGRTDTQYF. The CDR3 nucleotides are TGTGCCAGCAGCGTCCTCGGCGGGGGGCGCACAGATACGCAGTATTTT.

The rearrangement links TRBV5-4 to TRBJ2-3; 9 positions match TRBD2. The junction had 7 bases not matched to a gene; V was cut back by 0 bases and J by 5 bases. The CDR3 totals 16 residues. Germline-derived CDR1 and CDR2 are SGHNT and YYREEE (reference sequence). This CDR3 is CASSLDIGSGGDTQYF. In DNA form, the CDR3 reads TGTGCCAGCAGCTTGGATATAGGTAGCGGGGGAGATACGCAGTATTTT.

The chain joins TRBV4-2 to TRBJ1-2; unclear D gene. Per germline, CDR1 LGHNA and CDR2 YNFKEQ. With 0 bases removed from V and 4 bases from J, the gap between germline ends came to 15 bases. The CDR3 is 16 residues long. CDR3 in amino acids: CASSQEPGDNVYGYTF. The CDR3 DNA reads TGTGCCAGCAGCCAAGAGCCCGGTGATAATGTCTATGGCTACACCTTC.

As DNA, the CDR3 is TGTGCCAGCAGCAGCACTGGAGGCTCTGGAAACACCATATATTTT. It translates to CASSSTGGSGNTIYF. The chain joins TRBV9 to TRBJ1-3; D is uncertain. CDR1 is SGDLS and CDR2 is YYNGEE in the germline V gene. Trimming removed 4 bases at V and 0 bases at J, with 11 bases between. This CDR3 contains 15 residues.

In the case of this clone: The junction departs from the called germline gene at one end, perhaps through a read error. The genes are TRBV7-9 and TRBJ1-4, with 9 bases lining up with TRBD1. Germline V gene data show CDR1 as SEHNR and CDR2 as FQNEAQ (reference sequence). This CDR3 region has 15 residues. CDR3 sequence: CAGSPGDRAGEKLFF. The CDR3 region has the DNA TGTGCCGGCAGCCCGGGGGACAGGGCGGGAGAAAAACTGTTTTTT.

The chain uses TRBV5-4 and TRBJ2-7; 11 nucleotides line up with TRBD1. This CDR3 has 14 amino acids. Germline V CDR1 and CDR2: SGHNT, YYREEE (reference sequence). After removal of 4 bases from V and 2 bases from J, the junction contained 2 bases not matched to a gene. CDR3 protein: CASSAGQGAYEQYF. CDR3 DNA sequence: TGTGCCAGCAGCGCGGGACAGGGGGCCTACGAGCAGTACTTC.

The chain has TRBV5-8 and TRBJ1-2; D uncertain. There are 14 residues in the CDR3. Germline V gene data show CDR1 as SGHTS and CDR2 as YDEGEE. Trimming pared 6 bases from V and 6 bases from J, leaving 18 bases between. In nucleotides, the CDR3 is TGTGCCAGCACCTCGATTTTTTATTCGGATGGCTACACCTTC. Translation: CASTSIFYSDGYTF. The entire variable domain, with the rest obtained from reference TRBV5-8 and TRBJ1-2, is as follows: EAGVTQSPTHLIKTRGQQATLRCSPISGHTSVYWYQQALGLGLQFLLWYDEGEERNRGNFPPRFSGRQFPNYSSELNVNALELEDSALYLCASTSIFYSDGYTFGSGTRLTVV.

V usage is TRBV6-5 and J usage is TRBJ1-2, with 10 bases identical to TRBD1. Unmatched junction bases numbered 4, after V lost 4 bases and J lost 8 bases. The CDR3 loop spans 13 amino acids. Germline lookup yields CDR1 MNHEY and CDR2 SVGAGI. The CDR3 DNA follows: TGTGCCAGCAGTTTCGACAGGGGGCGAGGCTACACCTTC. Translation: CASSFDRGRGYTF.

V is TRBV30 and J is TRBJ2-1; D gene uncertain. CDR1 GTSNPN and CDR2 SVGIG come from the germline V gene (reference sequence). The CDR3 spans 13 residues. V lost 4 bases, J lost 2 bases, and 9 bases lay in between. The CDR3 coding sequence is TGTGCCTGGAATCGTAAAACCTACAATGAGCAGTTCTTC. This gives the protein CAWNRKTYNEQFF. Filled out from reference TRBV30 and TRBJ2-1, the complete variable domain reads SQTIHQWPATLVQPVGSPLSLECTVEGTSNPNLYWYRQAAGRGLQLLFYSVGIGQISSEVPQNLSASRPQDRQFILSSKKLLLSDSGFYLCAWNRKTYNEQFFGPGTRLTVL.

This clone occurred once. The genes are TRBV18 and TRBJ2-5; D perhaps matches TRBD2 (6 bases). CDR1 is KGHSH and CDR2 is LQKENI in the germline V gene. V gave up 5 bases and J gave up 2 bases, with 18 bases separating them. The CDR3 consists of 16 residues. The CDR3 DNA follows: TGTGCCAGCTCAACTACCACGGGAGCAGAGCAAGAGACCCAGTACTTC. Protein sequence: CASSTTTGAEQETQYF.

The CDR3 DNA reads as TGTGCCAGCAGCCAGACAGGGGCCGAGCAGTACTTC. Its protein is CASSQTGAEQYF. This chain connects TRBV11-2 to TRBJ2-7; 8 bases line up with TRBD1. This CDR3 is built from 12 residues. V trimming: 5 bases; J trimming: 6 bases; junction bases outside the gene matches: 3. Germline loops: CDR1 SGHAT, CDR2 FQNNGV.

This clone was seen only a few times. The chain's CDR3 is CASSFDPGQGNTGELFF. CDR3 bases: TGTGCCAGCAGCTTCGACCCGGGACAGGGGAACACCGGGGAGCTGTTTTTT. This chain links TRBV13 with TRBJ2-2; TRBD1 matches 9 bases. Germline V gene data show CDR1 as PRHDT and CDR2 as FYEKMQ (reference sequence). V lost 3 bases to trimming and J lost 1 base; unmatched junction nucleotides: 6. The CDR3 runs 17 residues.

This clone was seen once. The identical CDR3 is also encoded by other nucleotide sequences in the sample. This chain connects TRBV27 to TRBJ2-7, with 7 positions matching TRBD1. Per the germline V gene, CDR1 is MNHEY and CDR2 is SMNVEV (reference sequence). V lost 2 bases and J lost 4; bases outside the gene matches: 5. This CDR3 spans 14 amino acids. The CDR3 DNA reads TGTGCCAGCAGTTTAACGAACAGGGGATACGAGCAGTACTTC. As protein: CASSLTNRGYEQYF.

The CDR3 here is CASSSSSGFYNEQFF. CDR3 nucleotides: TGTGCCAGCAGCTCCAGTAGCGGCTTTTACAATGAGCAGTTCTTC. This sequence joins TRBV7-9 and TRBJ2-1, with D possibly TRBD2 on 6 matching bases. The CDR3 consists of 15 residues. V shed 4 bases and J shed 4 bases, with 14 bases lying between them. Germline V gene data show CDR1 as SEHNR and CDR2 as FQNEAQ (reference sequence).

The sample holds one count of this clone. V and J are TRBV19 and TRBJ1-2, with TRBD1 identical over 10 bases. J gave up 2 bases and V 9 bases, and 18 bases lay outside the gene matches. The CDR3 consists of 18 residues. CDR1 LNHDA and CDR2 SQIVND come from the germline V gene (reference sequence). CDR3 amino acids: CASAGNRDRGLSNYGYTF. In DNA form, the CDR3 reads TGTGCCAGCGCAGGGAACCGGGACAGGGGCCTTTCGAACTATGGCTACACCTTC.

The rearrangement uses TRBV28 and TRBJ1-1, with a possible D match to TRBD1 (6 bases). Germline CDR1 is MDHEN and CDR2 is SYDVKM. The CDR3 loop spans 14 amino acids. The V end lost 3 bases, the J end lost 3 bases, and 11 bases lay between the germline ends. Here the CDR3 reads CASSLGGQHTEAFF. The CDR3 DNA follows: TGTGCCAGCAGTTTGGGGGGGCAGCACACTGAAGCTTTCTTT.

This clone was picked up a small number of times. This rearrangement joins TRBV30 to TRBJ1-1; 7 bases align to TRBD1. Losses at the gene ends were 2 bases for V and 11 bases for J; bases not matched to a gene: 14. This CDR3 has 14 residues. Germline CDR1 and CDR2: GTSNPN and SVGIG (reference sequence). The chain's CDR3 is CAWSRQGQVMGAFF. CDR3 nucleotides: TGTGCCTGGAGTCGACAGGGTCAAGTAATGGGGGCTTTCTTT.

The chain joins TRBV4-1 to TRBJ1-2; perhaps TRBD1 as D (5 bases). The ends were cut back, 2 bases at V and 3 bases at J, with 16 bases in the middle. The CDR3 has 16 amino acids. Germline V gives CDR1 MGHRA, CDR2 YSYEKL. CDR3 residues: CASSQTPGPQDYGYTF. The DNA for the CDR3 is TGCGCCAGCAGCCAAACTCCAGGGCCCCAAGACTATGGCTACACCTTC.

CDR3 sequence reads: CAASPRGKNTEAFF. The CDR3 region has the DNA TGTGCCGCCTCCCCCCGCGGGAAGAACACTGAAGCTTTCTTT. The chain has TRBV6-5 and TRBJ1-1; D gene ambiguous. With 11 bases removed from V and 1 base from J, the gap between germline ends came to 17 bases. Germline-derived CDR1 and CDR2 are MNHEY and SVGAGI. This CDR3 spans 14 amino acids.

This sequence joins TRBV7-9 and TRBJ2-6; unclear D gene. The V end was cut by 3 bases, the J end by 4 bases, with 4 bases between. The germline V gene has CDR1 SEHNR and CDR2 FQNEAQ (reference sequence). This CDR3 comprises 13 residues. The CDR3 region is CASSFSGANVLTF. The CDR3 bases are TGTGCCAGCAGCTTTTCAGGGGCCAACGTCCTGACTTTC.

The table lists this clone with a count of one. This chain joins TRBV7-3 and TRBJ1-2; 10 nucleotides line up with TRBD1. The junction had 2 bases not matched to a gene; V was cut back by 2 bases and J by 2 bases. This CDR3 region has 15 residues. CDR1 and CDR2 from the germline V gene are SGHTA and FQGTGA. The CDR3 DNA reads TGTGCCAGCAGCTTAGGGGGACAGGGGAACTATGGCTACACCTTC. As protein: CASSLGGQGNYGYTF.